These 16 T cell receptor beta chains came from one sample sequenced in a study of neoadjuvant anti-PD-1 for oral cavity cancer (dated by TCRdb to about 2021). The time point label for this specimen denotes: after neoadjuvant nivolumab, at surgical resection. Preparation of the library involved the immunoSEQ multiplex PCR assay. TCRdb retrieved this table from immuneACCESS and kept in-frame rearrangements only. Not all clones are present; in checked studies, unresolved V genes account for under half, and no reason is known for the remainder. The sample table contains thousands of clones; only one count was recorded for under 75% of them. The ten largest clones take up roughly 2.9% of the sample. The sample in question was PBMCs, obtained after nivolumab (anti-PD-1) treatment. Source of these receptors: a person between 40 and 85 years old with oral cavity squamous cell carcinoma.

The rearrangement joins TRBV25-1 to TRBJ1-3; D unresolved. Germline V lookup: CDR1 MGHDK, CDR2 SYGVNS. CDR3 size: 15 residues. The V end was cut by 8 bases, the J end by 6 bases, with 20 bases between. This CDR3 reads CASPGILGALNTIYF. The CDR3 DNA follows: TGTGCCAGCCCGGGGATTCTGGGCGCATTAAACACCATATATTTT. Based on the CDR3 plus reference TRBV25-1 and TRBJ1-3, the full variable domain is EADIYQTPRYLVIGTGKKITLECSQTMGHDKMYWYQQDPGMELHLIHYSYGVNSTEKGDLSSESTVSRIRTEHFPLTLESARPSHTSQYLCASPGILGALNTIYFGEGSWLTVV.

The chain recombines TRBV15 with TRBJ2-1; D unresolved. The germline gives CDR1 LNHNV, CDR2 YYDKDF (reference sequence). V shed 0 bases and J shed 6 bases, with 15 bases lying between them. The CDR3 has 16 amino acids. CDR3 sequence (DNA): TGTGCCACCAGCAGAGATCAGCTAGAGAAATTCAATGAGCAGTTCTTC. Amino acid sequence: CATSRDQLEKFNEQFF.

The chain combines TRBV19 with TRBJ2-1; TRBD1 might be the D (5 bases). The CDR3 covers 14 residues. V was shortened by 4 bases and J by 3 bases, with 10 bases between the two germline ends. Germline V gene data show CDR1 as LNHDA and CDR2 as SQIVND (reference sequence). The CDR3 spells CASSRSDSYNEQFF. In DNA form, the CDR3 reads TGTGCCAGTAGTAGAAGTGACAGCTACAATGAGCAGTTCTTC.

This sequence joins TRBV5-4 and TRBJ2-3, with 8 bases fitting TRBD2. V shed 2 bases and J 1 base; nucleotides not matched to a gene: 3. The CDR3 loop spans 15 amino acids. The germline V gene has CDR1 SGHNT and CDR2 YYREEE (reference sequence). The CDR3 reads CASSFGAGGTDTQYF. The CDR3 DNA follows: TGTGCCAGCAGCTTTGGAGCGGGGGGCACAGATACGCAGTATTTT. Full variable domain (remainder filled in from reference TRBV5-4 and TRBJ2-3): ETGVTQSPTHLIKTRGQQVTLRCSSQSGHNTVSWYQQALGQGPQFIFQYYREEENGRGNFPPRFSGLQFPNYSSELNVNALELDDSALYLCASSFGAGGTDTQYFGPGTRLTVL.

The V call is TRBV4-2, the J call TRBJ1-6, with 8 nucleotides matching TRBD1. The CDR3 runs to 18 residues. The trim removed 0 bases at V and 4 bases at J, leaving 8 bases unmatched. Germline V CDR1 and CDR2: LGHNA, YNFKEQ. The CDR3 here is CASSQDWTGRGYNSPLHF. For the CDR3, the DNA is TGTGCCAGCAGCCAAGACTGGACAGGGAGGGGTTATAATTCACCCCTCCACTTT.

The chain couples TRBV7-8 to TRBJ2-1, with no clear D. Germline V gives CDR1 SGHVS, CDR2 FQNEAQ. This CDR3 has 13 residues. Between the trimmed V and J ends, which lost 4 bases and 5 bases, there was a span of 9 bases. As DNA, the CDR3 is TGTGCCAGCAGCTCAGGACCGAACAATGAGCAGTTCTTC. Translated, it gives CASSSGPNNEQFF.

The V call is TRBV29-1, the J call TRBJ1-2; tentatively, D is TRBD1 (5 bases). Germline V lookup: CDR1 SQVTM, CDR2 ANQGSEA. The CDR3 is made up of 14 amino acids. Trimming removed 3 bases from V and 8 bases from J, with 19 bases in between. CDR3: CSVERDGSEKGYTF. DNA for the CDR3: TGCAGCGTTGAGAGGGACGGTTCTGAAAAGGGCTACACCTTC.

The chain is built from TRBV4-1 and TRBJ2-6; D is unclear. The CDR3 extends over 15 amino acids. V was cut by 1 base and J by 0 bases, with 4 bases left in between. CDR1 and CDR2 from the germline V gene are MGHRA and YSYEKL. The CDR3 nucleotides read TGCGCCAGCAGCCAAGGGGCCTCTGGGGCCAACGTCCTGACTTTC. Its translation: CASSQGASGANVLTF.

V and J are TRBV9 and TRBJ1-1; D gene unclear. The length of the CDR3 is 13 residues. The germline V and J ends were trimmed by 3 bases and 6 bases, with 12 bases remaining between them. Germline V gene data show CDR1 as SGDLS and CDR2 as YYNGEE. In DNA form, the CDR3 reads TGTGCCAGCAGCGACCGACACCCCCCTGAAGCTTTCTTT. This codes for CASSDRHPPEAFF.

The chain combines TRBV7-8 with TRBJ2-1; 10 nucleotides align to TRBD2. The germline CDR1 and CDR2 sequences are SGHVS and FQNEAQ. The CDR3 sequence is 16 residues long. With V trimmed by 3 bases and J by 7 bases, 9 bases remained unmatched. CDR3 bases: TGTGCCAGCAGCTTCCAGGGGCTAGCGGGGGCTAATGAGCAGTTCTTC. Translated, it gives CASSFQGLAGANEQFF.

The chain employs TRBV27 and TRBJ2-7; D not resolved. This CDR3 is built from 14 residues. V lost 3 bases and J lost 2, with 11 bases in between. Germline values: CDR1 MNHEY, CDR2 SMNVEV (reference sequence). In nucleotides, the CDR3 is TGTGCCAGCAGTTTTACGATAGGAACCTACGAGCAGTACTTC. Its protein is CASSFTIGTYEQYF.

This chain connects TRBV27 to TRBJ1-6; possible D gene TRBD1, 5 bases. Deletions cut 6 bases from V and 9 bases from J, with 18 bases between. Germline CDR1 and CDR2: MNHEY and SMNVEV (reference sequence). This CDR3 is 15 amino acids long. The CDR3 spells CASSAGTRGGSPLHF. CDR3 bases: TGTGCCAGCAGCGCCGGGACTCGGGGAGGTTCACCCCTCCACTTT.

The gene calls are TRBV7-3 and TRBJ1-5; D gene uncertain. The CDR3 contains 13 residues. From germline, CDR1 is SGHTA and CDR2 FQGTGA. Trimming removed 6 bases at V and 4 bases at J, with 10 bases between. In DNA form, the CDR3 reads TGTGCCAGCAGTCGCGACTTGAATCAGCCCCAGCATTTT. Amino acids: CASSRDLNQPQHF.

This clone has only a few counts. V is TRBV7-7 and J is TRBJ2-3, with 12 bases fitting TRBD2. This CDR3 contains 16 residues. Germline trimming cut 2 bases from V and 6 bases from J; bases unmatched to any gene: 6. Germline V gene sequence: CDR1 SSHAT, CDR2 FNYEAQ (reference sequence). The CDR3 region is CASSLSPSGGGDTQYF. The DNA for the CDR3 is TGTGCCAGCAGCTTAAGTCCTAGCGGGGGGGGTGATACGCAGTATTTT.

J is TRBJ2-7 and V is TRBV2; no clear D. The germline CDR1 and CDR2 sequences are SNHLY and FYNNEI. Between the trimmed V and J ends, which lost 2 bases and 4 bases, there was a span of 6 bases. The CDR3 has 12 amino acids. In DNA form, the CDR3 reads TGTGCCAGCAGTGAAAACTTGTACGAGCAGTACTTC. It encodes CASSENLYEQYF.

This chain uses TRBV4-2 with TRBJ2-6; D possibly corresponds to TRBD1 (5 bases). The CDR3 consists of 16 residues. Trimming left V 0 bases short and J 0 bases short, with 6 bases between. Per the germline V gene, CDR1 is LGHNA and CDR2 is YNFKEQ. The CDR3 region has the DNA TGTGCCAGCAGCCAAGATACAGGCTCTGGGGCCAACGTCCTGACTTTC. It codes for CASSQDTGSGANVLTF.